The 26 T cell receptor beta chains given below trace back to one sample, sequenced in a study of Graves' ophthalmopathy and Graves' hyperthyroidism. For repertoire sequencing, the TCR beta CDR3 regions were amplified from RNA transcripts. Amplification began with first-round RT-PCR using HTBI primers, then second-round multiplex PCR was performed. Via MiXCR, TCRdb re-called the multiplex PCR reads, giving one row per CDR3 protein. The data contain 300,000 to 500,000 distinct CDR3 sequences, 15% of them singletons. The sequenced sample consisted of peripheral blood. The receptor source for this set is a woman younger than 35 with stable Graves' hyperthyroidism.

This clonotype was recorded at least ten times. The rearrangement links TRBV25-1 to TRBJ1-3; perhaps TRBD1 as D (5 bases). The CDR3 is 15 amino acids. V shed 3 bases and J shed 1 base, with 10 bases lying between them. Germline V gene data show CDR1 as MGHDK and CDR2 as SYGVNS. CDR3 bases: TGTGCCAGCAGTGATCTTGGGGGATCTGGAAACACCATATATTTT. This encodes CASSDLGGSGNTIYF. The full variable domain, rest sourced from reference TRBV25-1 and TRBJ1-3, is EADIYQTPRYLVIGTGKKITLECSQTMGHDKMYWYQQDPGMELHLIHYSYGVNSTEKGDLSSESTVSRIRTEHFPLTLESARPSHTSQYLCASSDLGGSGNTIYFGEGSWLTVV.

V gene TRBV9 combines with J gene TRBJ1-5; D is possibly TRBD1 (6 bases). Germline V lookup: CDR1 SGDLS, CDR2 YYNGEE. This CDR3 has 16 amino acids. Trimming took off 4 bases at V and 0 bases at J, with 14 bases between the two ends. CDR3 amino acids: CASSQNDRFSNQPQHF. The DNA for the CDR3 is TGTGCCAGCAGCCAAAATGACAGGTTTAGCAATCAGCCCCAGCATTTT.

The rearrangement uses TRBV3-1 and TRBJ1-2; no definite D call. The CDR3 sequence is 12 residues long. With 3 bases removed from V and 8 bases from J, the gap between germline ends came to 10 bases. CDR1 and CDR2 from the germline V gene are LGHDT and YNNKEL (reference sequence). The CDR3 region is CASSQGGKGYTF. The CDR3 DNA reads TGTGCCAGCAGCCAGGGCGGGAAGGGCTACACCTTC.

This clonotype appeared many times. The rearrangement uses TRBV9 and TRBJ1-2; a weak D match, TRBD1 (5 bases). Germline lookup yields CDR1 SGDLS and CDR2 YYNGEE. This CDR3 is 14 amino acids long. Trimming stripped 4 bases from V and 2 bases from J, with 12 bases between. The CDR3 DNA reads TGTGCCAGCAGCCCTTTGGACAAAAACTATGGCTACACCTTC. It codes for CASSPLDKNYGYTF. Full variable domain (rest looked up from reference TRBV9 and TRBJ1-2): DSGVTQTPKHLITATGQRVTLRCSPRSGDLSVYWYQQSLDQGLQFLIQYYNGEERAKGNILERFSAQQFPDLHSELNLSSLELGDSALYFCASSPLDKNYGYTFGSGTRLTVV.

The CDR3 loop is CASSQVPGLELGTNTGELFF. The CDR3 nucleotides are TGTGCCAGCAGCCAAGTACCGGGACTAGAATTGGGGACGAACACCGGGGAGCTGTTTTTT. V usage is TRBV14 and J usage is TRBJ2-2, with 8 bases lining up with TRBD2. CDR3 length: 20 residues. V was pared by 1 base and J by 0 bases, with 13 bases of the junction left unmatched. Looked up from germline, CDR1 is SGHDN and CDR2 is FVKESK.

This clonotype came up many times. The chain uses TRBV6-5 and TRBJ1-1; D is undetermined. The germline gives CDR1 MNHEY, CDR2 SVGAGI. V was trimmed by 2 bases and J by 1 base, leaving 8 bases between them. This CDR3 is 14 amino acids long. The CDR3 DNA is TGTGCCAGCAGTTACGGACTCGGGAACACTGAAGCTTTCTTT. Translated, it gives CASSYGLGNTEAFF.

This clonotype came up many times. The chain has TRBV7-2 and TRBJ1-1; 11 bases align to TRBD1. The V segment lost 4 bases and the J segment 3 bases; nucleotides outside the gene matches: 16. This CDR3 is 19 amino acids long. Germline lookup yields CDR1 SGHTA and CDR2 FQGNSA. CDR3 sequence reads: CASSSRTGGGGITDTEAFF. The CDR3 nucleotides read TGTGCCAGCAGCTCTCGGACAGGGGGCGGGGGAATTACGGACACTGAAGCTTTCTTT.

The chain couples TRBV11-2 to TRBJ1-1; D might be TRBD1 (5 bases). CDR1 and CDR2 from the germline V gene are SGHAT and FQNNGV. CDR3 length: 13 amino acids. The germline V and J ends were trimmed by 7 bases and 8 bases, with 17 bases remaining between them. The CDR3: CASTPRPGGEAFF. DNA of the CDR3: TGTGCCAGCACCCCCCGACCCGGGGGAGAAGCTTTCTTT.

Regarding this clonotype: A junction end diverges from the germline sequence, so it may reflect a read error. The CDR3 here is CASSALLKTEAFF. The CDR3 nucleotides are TGTGCCAGCAGTGCCCTGCTGAAGACTGAAGCTTTCTTT. V gene TRBV6-1 combines with J gene TRBJ1-1; no definite D call. The CDR3 is 13 amino acids. Germline assignment: CDR1 MNHNS and CDR2 SASEGT.

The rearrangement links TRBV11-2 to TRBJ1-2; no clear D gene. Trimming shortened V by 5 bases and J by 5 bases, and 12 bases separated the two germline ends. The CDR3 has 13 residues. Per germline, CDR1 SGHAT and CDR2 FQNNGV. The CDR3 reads CASSLRTLYGYTF. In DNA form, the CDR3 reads TGTGCCAGCAGCCTTCGGACTCTTTATGGCTACACCTTC.

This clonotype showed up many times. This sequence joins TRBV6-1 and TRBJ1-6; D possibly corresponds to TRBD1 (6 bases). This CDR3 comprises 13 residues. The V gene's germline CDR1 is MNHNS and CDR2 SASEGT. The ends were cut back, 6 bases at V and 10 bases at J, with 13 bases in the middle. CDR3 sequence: CASRKQGESPLHF. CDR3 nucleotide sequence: TGTGCCAGCAGGAAACAGGGTGAATCACCCCTCCACTTT.

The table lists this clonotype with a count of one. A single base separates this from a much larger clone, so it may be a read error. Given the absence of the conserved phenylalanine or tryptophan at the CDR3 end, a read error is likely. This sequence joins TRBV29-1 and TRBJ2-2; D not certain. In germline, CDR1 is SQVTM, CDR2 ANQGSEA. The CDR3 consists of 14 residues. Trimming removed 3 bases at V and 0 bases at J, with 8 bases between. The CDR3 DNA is TGCAGCGTTGAGCCCGGCACGAACACCGGGGAGCTGTTTTTG. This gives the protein CSVEPGTNTGELFL.

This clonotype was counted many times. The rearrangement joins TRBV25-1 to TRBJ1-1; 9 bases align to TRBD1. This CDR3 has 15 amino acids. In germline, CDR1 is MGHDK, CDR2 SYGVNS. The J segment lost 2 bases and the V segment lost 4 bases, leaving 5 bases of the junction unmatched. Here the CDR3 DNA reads TGTGCCAGCAGTGCAAACAGGGGGCCAAACACTGAAGCTTTCTTT. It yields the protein CASSANRGPNTEAFF. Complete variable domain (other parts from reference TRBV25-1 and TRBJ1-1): EADIYQTPRYLVIGTGKKITLECSQTMGHDKMYWYQQDPGMELHLIHYSYGVNSTEKGDLSSESTVSRIRTEHFPLTLESARPSHTSQYLCASSANRGPNTEAFFGQGTRLTVV.

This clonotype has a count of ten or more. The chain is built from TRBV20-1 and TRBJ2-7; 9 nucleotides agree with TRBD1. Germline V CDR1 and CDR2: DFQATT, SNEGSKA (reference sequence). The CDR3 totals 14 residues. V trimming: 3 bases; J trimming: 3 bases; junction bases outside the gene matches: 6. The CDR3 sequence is CSASPDRGGYEQYF. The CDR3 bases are TGCAGTGCTAGCCCCGACAGGGGGGGCTACGAGCAGTACTTC.

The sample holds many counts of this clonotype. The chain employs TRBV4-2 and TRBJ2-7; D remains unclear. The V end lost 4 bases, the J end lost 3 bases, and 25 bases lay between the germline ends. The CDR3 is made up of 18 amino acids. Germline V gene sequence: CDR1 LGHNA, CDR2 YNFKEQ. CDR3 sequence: CASSLYRTDRSSVYEQYF. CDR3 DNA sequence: TGTGCCAGCAGCCTATACCGGACGGATCGTTCAAGTGTCTACGAGCAGTACTTC.

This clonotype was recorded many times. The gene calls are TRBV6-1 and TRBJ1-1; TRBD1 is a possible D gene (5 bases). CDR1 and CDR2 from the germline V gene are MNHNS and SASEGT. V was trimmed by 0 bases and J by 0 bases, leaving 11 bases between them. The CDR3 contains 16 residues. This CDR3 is CASSEAWGRMNTEAFF. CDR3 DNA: TGTGCCAGCAGTGAAGCTTGGGGACGGATGAACACTGAAGCTTTCTTT.

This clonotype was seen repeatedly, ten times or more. The CDR3: CASSFRVDTEAFF. The DNA for the CDR3 is TGTGCCAGCAGCTTCAGGGTAGACACTGAAGCTTTCTTT. The rearrangement uses TRBV11-1 and TRBJ1-1; D might be TRBD1 (5 bases). Trimming cost V 3 bases and J 3 bases, with 8 bases left between them. The CDR3 has 13 residues. CDR1 is SGHAT, CDR2 FQDESV, per germline (reference sequence). The full variable domain, its missing parts supplied by reference TRBV11-1 and TRBJ1-1, is EAEVAQSPRYKITEKSQAVAFWCDPISGHATLYWYRQILGQGPELLVQFQDESVVDDSQLPKDRFSAERLKGVDSTLKIQPAELGDSAMYLCASSFRVDTEAFFGQGTRLTVV.

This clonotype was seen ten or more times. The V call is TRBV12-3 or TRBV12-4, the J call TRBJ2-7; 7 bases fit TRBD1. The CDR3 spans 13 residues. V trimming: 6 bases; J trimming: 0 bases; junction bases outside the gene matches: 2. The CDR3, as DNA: TGTGCCAGCAGACAGGGGCGCTCCTACGAGCAGTACTTC. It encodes CASRQGRSYEQYF.

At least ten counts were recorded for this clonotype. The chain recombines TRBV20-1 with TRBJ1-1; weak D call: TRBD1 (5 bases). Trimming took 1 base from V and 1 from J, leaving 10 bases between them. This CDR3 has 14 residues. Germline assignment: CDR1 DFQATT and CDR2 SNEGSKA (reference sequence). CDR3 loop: CSARAGTANTEAFF. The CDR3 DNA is TGCAGTGCTAGAGCCGGGACGGCGAACACTGAAGCTTTCTTT.

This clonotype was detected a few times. The CDR3 DNA reads as TGTGCCAGCAGAGGGGGGTCAGGGACCGGGGAGCTGTTTTTT. It codes for CASRGGSGTGELFF. This rearrangement joins TRBV9 to TRBJ2-2; D is perhaps TRBD1 or TRBD2 (6 bases each). This CDR3 is built from 14 residues. The V gene's germline CDR1 is SGDLS and CDR2 YYNGEE. The ends were cut back, 5 bases at V and 5 bases at J, with 13 bases in the middle.

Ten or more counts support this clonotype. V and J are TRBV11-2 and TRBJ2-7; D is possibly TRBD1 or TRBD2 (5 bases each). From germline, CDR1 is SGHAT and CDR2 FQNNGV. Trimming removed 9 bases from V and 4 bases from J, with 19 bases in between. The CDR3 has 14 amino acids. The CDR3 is CASGGGLRRYEQYF. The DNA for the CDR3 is TGTGCCAGTGGGGGTGGCCTCAGGAGGTACGAGCAGTACTTC.

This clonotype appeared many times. CDR3 nucleotides: TGTGCCAGCAGAGCCTGGCGGGACAGCTATGGCTACACCTTC. This gives the protein CASRAWRDSYGYTF. The chain joins TRBV6-5 to TRBJ1-2; TRBD1 matches 7 bases. J was trimmed by 4 bases and V by 6 bases; bases with no gene match: 8. Germline V gene data show CDR1 as MNHEY and CDR2 as SVGAGI. CDR3 length equals 14 residues.

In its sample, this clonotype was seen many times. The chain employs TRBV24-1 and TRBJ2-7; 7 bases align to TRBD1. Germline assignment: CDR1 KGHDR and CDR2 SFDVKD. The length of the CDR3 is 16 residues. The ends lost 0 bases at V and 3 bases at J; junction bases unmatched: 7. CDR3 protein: CATSDLGRGKNYEQYF. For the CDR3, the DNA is TGTGCCACCAGTGATTTGGGCAGGGGGAAGAACTACGAGCAGTACTTC.

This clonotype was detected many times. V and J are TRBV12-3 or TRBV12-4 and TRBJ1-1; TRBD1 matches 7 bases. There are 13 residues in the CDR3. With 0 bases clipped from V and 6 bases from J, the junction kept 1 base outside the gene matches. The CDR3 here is CASSLAQGAEAFF. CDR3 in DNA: TGTGCCAGCAGTTTAGCCCAGGGGGCTGAAGCTTTCTTT.

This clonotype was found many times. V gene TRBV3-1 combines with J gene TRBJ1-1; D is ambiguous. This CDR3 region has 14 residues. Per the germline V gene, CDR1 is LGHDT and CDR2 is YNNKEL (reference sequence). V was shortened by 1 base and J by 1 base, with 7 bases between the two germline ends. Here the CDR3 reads CASSQVVANTEAFF. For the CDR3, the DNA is TGTGCCAGCAGCCAAGTGGTAGCGAACACTGAAGCTTTCTTT.

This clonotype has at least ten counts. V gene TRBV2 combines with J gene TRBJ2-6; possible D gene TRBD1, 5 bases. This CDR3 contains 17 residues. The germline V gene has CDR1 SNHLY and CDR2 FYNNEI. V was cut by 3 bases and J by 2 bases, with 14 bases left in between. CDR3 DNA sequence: TGTGCCAGCAGTGATGAGCAGGGATTTGCTGGGGCCAACGTCCTGACTTTC. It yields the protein CASSDEQGFAGANVLTF.